This T cell receptor (beta chain) was obtained from a study of spatial heterogeneity in lung cancer (dated by TCRdb to between 2019 and 2020). Looking at the study overall: Beta-chain transcripts were consistently detected in greater numbers than alpha-chain transcripts, which likely reflects a higher abundance of beta-chain transcripts. In the raw uncorrected reads, each unique combination of TCR and UMI appeared more than ten times on average. TCR alpha and beta repertoires were quantitatively compared across multiple tumor regions, matched nontumor lung and blood in non-small cell lung cancer. Nonsynonymous mutation counts, determined by whole-exome sequencing of tumor tissue, were related to features of the TCR repertoire. At surgery, hundreds of tumor regions, 61 to 65 matched nontumor lung samples and some 54 PBMC samples were TCR-sequenced for both alpha and beta chains. What the study reported, not specific to this receptor: Confirming at a functional level the hypothesis that regional TCRs recognize regional mutations was considered to require additional single-cell paired TCR alpha and beta sequencing. Ubiquitous expanded tumor TCRs were found in blood more often at tumor resection than at routine follow-up.

Trimming accounts for 2 bases at V and 4 bases at J, while the number of junction bases matched to no gene is 4. The germline V gene encodes CDR1 GTSNPN and CDR2 SVGIG (reference sequence). Spanning cysteine to phenylalanine, the CDR3 consists of 13 amino acids. Only the CDR3 part of the read is kept: 39 bases, read in frame from the first base. Concerning this clonotype: Its binding antigen is unknown. There are no base qualities to consult, and no much larger clone falls within one base.

Library preparation used 5' RACE. The sequencer listed for this sample is NextSeq 500. The TCR library protocol attached a unique molecular identifier to each TCR cDNA molecule to allow correction of PCR and sequencing errors. Concerning the study's data processing: TCR identification, UMI-based error correction and CDR3 extraction were all carried out with Decombinator tools. TCRs above a frequency of 2 per 1,000, corresponding to the top 1% of the tumor frequency distribution, were defined as expanded. Each repertoire was subsampled 100 times to 5,000 TCRs, after which Renyi diversity was computed with the R vegan package. CDR3 similarity networks were constructed using string-kernel similarity of amino acid triplets, with links drawn between CDR3s whose pairwise similarity was above 0.82. The public reads were quality trimmed at Q25 with fastp and then assembled into clones with MiXCR by TCRdb, keeping productive beta chains. Each CDR3 protein appears once, grouped with its most common genes and DNA. The V and J calls and clone size come from TCRdb's table, not from the authors' own analysis. This sample has 40,000 to 55,000 distinct CDR3 sequences in its table, and roughly an eighth of those were observed once. 55% to 60% of the sample belongs to the ten largest clones.

According to the study, the label for this sample's time point signals: sample taken at primary tumor resection. For TCR sequencing, whole RNA was extracted from tumor and nontumor lung tissue, or from cryopreserved PBMC samples, and no cell sorting was done. Samples were obtained from 70 to 85 patients with early-stage, untreated non-small cell lung cancer from the lung TRACERx cohort. A patient was chosen for TCR sequencing only when enough RNA was available from at least two tumor regions. The V and J segments used are TRBV30 and TRBJ1-1; TRBD1 fits 7 bases in the junction. The sample was PBMCs, taken at surgery. The receptor was derived from a male donor with early-stage non-small cell lung cancer. The CDR3 reads CAWSQGVGTEAFF. The DNA sequence reads TGTGCCTGGAGTCAGGGGGTGGGCACTGAAGCTTTCTTT.